This TCR beta chain was documented in a study of T cell repertoires in cytomegalovirus infection. Study context: An indication of both CMV infection and matching HLA type came from public TCR beta signatures.

TCRdb reprocessed the reads via MiXCR and lists one record per CDR3 protein. The data show under 600,000 distinct CDR3 sequences, 16% seen once. CDR3 length: 15 residues. J was trimmed by 7 bases and V by 5 bases; bases with no gene match: 8. CDR1 is MNHEY and CDR2 is SMNVEV in the germline V gene (reference sequence). With respect to this clonotype: Its target is unknown.

Broader study findings: Using cumulative public TCR beta family frequency, the authors identified those who carried CMV together with the relevant HLA. Dominant in the ex vivo response were TCR beta clonotypes restricted by HLA-C and specific for CMV.

The sample was CD8+ T cells from PBMCs. The origin of this receptor is a human donor in good health (CMV status not recorded). Some clones in this sample may be carry-over from other donors' samples. The rearrangement uses TRBV27 and TRBJ1-4; 9 bases align to TRBD1. The CDR3 DNA reads TGTGCCAGCAGTATTGCCGGGACAGGGACTGAAAAACTGTTTTTT. This sequence encodes CASSIAGTGTEKLFF.